Listed below are T cell receptor beta chains from one sample, sequenced in a study of blood T cell repertoires in COVID-19. Generated by immunoSEQ multiplex PCR, the TCRdb table keeps only in-frame clones and is missing some. The sample records 80,000 to 100,000 clones, over 60% being singletons. Sequencing was done on a sample of peripheral blood. These receptors came from a man aged 50-60 years who had recovered from COVID-19. The CDR3 runs from the conserved cysteine through the conserved F or W. Each record gives: J gene, clone size, D gene, V gene, CDR3 DNA, CDR3 protein. A D gene is named only where the DNA matches it firmly. Clone size, where shown, is once, few, many, or a class for clones that have expanded.

J gene: TRBJ2-5
clone size: NA
D gene: NA
V gene: TRBV9
CDR3 DNA: TGTGCCAGCAGCGTCACCTCGGGGGTTGAGACCCAGTACTTC
CDR3 protein: CASSVTSGVETQYF

J gene: TRBJ2-4
clone size: NA
D gene: TRBD1
V gene: TRBV7-9
CDR3 DNA: TGTGCCAGCAGCCGACAGGGAGACATTCAGTACTTC
CDR3 protein: CASSRQGDIQYF

J gene: TRBJ2-5
clone size: few
D gene: NA
V gene: TRBV25-1
CDR3 DNA: TGTGCCAGCGGAAGGAGGGGAGAGACCCAGTACTTC
CDR3 protein: CASGRRGETQYF

J gene: TRBJ1-5
clone size: NA
D gene: TRBD1
V gene: TRBV7-2
CDR3 DNA: TGTGCCAGCAGCCCTAGATGGGACAGGTCCAATCAGCCCCAGCATTTT
CDR3 protein: CASSPRWDRSNQPQHF

J gene: TRBJ1-1
clone size: NA
D gene: NA
V gene: TRBV6-5
CDR3 DNA: TGTGCCAGCGGACGTGAGACAGTGAACACTGAAGCTTTCTTT
CDR3 protein: CASGRETVNTEAFF

J gene: TRBJ1-4
clone size: few
D gene: TRBD1
V gene: TRBV18
CDR3 DNA: TGTGCCAGCTCACCACTACCGGGACAGCCCGATGAAAAACTGTTTTTT
CDR3 protein: CASSPLPGQPDEKLFF

J gene: TRBJ2-7
clone size: NA
D gene: TRBD1
V gene: TRBV28
CDR3 DNA: TGTGCCAGCAGTTTATGGGACAGGGTCTACGAGCAGTACTTC
CDR3 protein: CASSLWDRVYEQYF

J gene: TRBJ1-4
clone size: NA
D gene: TRBD1
V gene: TRBV7-2
CDR3 DNA: TGTGCCAGCAGCTTAAGGGGACAGGGGGTTGAAAAACTGTTTTTT
CDR3 protein: CASSLRGQGVEKLFF

J gene: TRBJ2-3
clone size: NA
D gene: NA
V gene: TRBV10-1
CDR3 DNA: TGCGCCAGCAGTGACCCACGAGGGGGAGCAGATACGCAGTATTTT
CDR3 protein: CASSDPRGGADTQYF

J gene: TRBJ1-3
clone size: NA
D gene: NA
V gene: TRBV28
CDR3 DNA: TGTGCCAGCAGTTTACAGGGGTTCCTCTCTGGAAACACCATATATTTT
CDR3 protein: CASSLQGFLSGNTIYF

J gene: TRBJ2-6
clone size: NA
D gene: NA
V gene: TRBV14
CDR3 DNA: TGTGCCAGCAGTCAAACCGCGTCTGGGGCCAACGTCCTGACTTTC
CDR3 protein: CASSQTASGANVLTF

J gene: TRBJ2-5
clone size: few
D gene: NA
V gene: TRBV7-3
CDR3 DNA: TGTGCCAGCAGCTTAAATGGCGGTCCTCAAGAGACCCAGTACTTC
CDR3 protein: CASSLNGGPQETQYF

J gene: TRBJ2-4
clone size: few
D gene: TRBD1
V gene: TRBV2
CDR3 DNA: TGTGCCACCATTTTCCGCGACAGGGGGTCCAAAAACATTCAGTACTTC
CDR3 protein: CATIFRDRGSKNIQYF

J gene: TRBJ2-7
clone size: NA
D gene: TRBD2
V gene: TRBV5-3
CDR3 DNA: TGTGCCAGAAGCTTGAGCGGGAGGGCCCGCGGCGAGCAGTACTTC
CDR3 protein: CARSLSGRARGEQYF

J gene: TRBJ1-1
clone size: NA
D gene: NA
V gene: TRBV18
CDR3 DNA: TGTGCCAGCTCACAAGGACAGAGGAACACTGAAGCTTTCTTT
CDR3 protein: CASSQGQRNTEAFF

J gene: TRBJ1-3
clone size: NA
D gene: NA
V gene: TRBV6-2/TRBV6-3
CDR3 DNA: TGTGCCAGCAGACCTGTCGGGTCTGGAAACACCATATATTTT
CDR3 protein: CASRPVGSGNTIYF

J gene: TRBJ2-3
clone size: NA
D gene: NA
V gene: TRBV5-1
CDR3 DNA: TGCGCCAGCAGCCCACTAGCCTCCCTAGGGACAGATACGCAGTATTTT
CDR3 protein: CASSPLASLGTDTQYF

J gene: TRBJ1-2
clone size: NA
D gene: NA
V gene: TRBV28
CDR3 DNA: TGTGCCAGCAGCCTAAACTATGGCTACACCTTC
CDR3 protein: CASSLNYGYTF

J gene: TRBJ1-4
clone size: NA
D gene: NA
V gene: TRBV7-9
CDR3 DNA: TGTGCCAGCAGCTCCATTAATGAAAAACTGTTTTTT
CDR3 protein: CASSSINEKLFF

J gene: TRBJ1-2
clone size: NA
D gene: NA
V gene: TRBV24-1
CDR3 DNA: TGTGCCACCAGTGACAGGGAGGACGGCTACACCTTC
CDR3 protein: CATSDREDGYTF

J gene: TRBJ2-5
clone size: NA
D gene: NA
V gene: TRBV5-1
CDR3 DNA: TGCGCCAGCAGCCCTAATGGACAACCAGGGGAGACCCAGTACTTC
CDR3 protein: CASSPNGQPGETQYF

J gene: TRBJ2-4
clone size: NA
D gene: TRBD2
V gene: TRBV15
CDR3 DNA: TGTGCCACCAGCAGGAGCGGGGGTTACGGAAACATTCAGTACTTC
CDR3 protein: CATSRSGGYGNIQYF

J gene: TRBJ1-2
clone size: NA
D gene: NA
V gene: TRBV7-3
CDR3 DNA: TGTGCCAGCAGCCCCGGGACTGGGGGCTACACCTTC
CDR3 protein: CASSPGTGGYTF

J gene: TRBJ1-1
clone size: NA
D gene: NA
V gene: TRBV2
CDR3 DNA: TGTGCCAGCAGTGAGGACTGGAACACTGAAGCTTTCTTT
CDR3 protein: CASSEDWNTEAFF

J gene: TRBJ2-5
clone size: NA
D gene: NA
V gene: TRBV9
CDR3 DNA: TGTGCCAGCAGCGTAGCTCCCCGAGAGACCCAGTACTTC
CDR3 protein: CASSVAPRETQYF

J gene: TRBJ2-3
clone size: NA
D gene: NA
V gene: TRBV7-9
CDR3 DNA: TGTGCCAGCAGCGTACTAGGAGATACGCAGTATTTT
CDR3 protein: CASSVLGDTQYF

J gene: TRBJ2-7
clone size: NA
D gene: NA
V gene: TRBV4-1
CDR3 DNA: TGCGCCAGCAGCCAAAGTCTCGTCGGTAGCATAGTCTCCTACGAGCAGTACTTC
CDR3 protein: CASSQSLVGSIVSYEQYF

J gene: TRBJ2-7
clone size: NA
D gene: TRBD2
V gene: TRBV7-6
CDR3 DNA: TGTGCCAGCAGCCCGAAGACTAGCGGGATATCCTACGAGCAGTACTTC
CDR3 protein: CASSPKTSGISYEQYF

J gene: TRBJ1-5
clone size: NA
D gene: NA
V gene: TRBV11-2
CDR3 DNA: TGTGCCAGCAGCTTAGAGGGCTTTAGCAATCAGCCCCAGCATTTT
CDR3 protein: CASSLEGFSNQPQHF

J gene: TRBJ2-5
clone size: NA
D gene: NA
V gene: TRBV28
CDR3 DNA: TGTGCCAGCAGCCATCAGGGGCTGAAAGGAGAGACCCAGTACTTC
CDR3 protein: CASSHQGLKGETQYF

J gene: TRBJ2-7
clone size: NA
D gene: TRBD1
V gene: TRBV7-2
CDR3 DNA: TGTGCCAGCAGCTTCCCCCGGACAGGTAGCTCCTACGAGCAGTACTTC
CDR3 protein: CASSFPRTGSSYEQYF

J gene: TRBJ1-2
clone size: NA
D gene: NA
V gene: TRBV11-2
CDR3 DNA: TGTGCCAGCAGCCCGGGGGGTATGAGGGGCAGCAACTATGGCTACACCTTC
CDR3 protein: CASSPGGMRGSNYGYTF

J gene: TRBJ1-6
clone size: NA
D gene: NA
V gene: TRBV9
CDR3 DNA: TGTGCCAGCAGCATCGACCAAGGGGCATCGGGACCCCTCCACTTT
CDR3 protein: CASSIDQGASGPLHF

J gene: TRBJ1-1
clone size: NA
D gene: TRBD1
V gene: TRBV28
CDR3 DNA: TGTGCCAGCAGTTTATGGGGACAGGGGCGACGAACTGAAGCTTTCTTT
CDR3 protein: CASSLWGQGRRTEAFF

J gene: TRBJ2-1
clone size: NA
D gene: TRBD2
V gene: TRBV20-1
CDR3 DNA: TGCAGTGCTAGTGGGGCTAGCGGGTACAATGAGCAGTTCTTC
CDR3 protein: CSASGASGYNEQFF

J gene: TRBJ2-6
clone size: NA
D gene: TRBD1
V gene: TRBV9
CDR3 DNA: TGTGCCAGCAGCGTGGGGAAACAGGGGGCTGGGGCCAACGTCCTGACTTTC
CDR3 protein: CASSVGKQGAGANVLTF

J gene: TRBJ2-3
clone size: few
D gene: NA
V gene: TRBV27
CDR3 DNA: TGTGCCAGCAGCCGTAGCACAGATACGCAGTATTTT
CDR3 protein: CASSRSTDTQYF

J gene: TRBJ1-1
clone size: NA
D gene: NA
V gene: TRBV10-3
CDR3 DNA: TGTGCCATCAGTGAGCTAGGGGGCACTGAAGCTTTCTTT
CDR3 protein: CAISELGGTEAFF

J gene: TRBJ1-1
clone size: once
D gene: TRBD1
V gene: TRBV2
CDR3 DNA: TGTGCCAGCAGTGAAGCCTCGACAGGGGTCGGAGCTTTCTTT
CDR3 protein: CASSEASTGVGAFF

J gene: TRBJ1-1
clone size: NA
D gene: TRBD1
V gene: TRBV6-2/TRBV6-3
CDR3 DNA: TGTGCCAGCAGTCCATGGGGACAGCAGAAAAAACTGAACACTGAAGCTTTCTTT
CDR3 protein: CASSPWGQQKKLNTEAFF

J gene: TRBJ2-7
clone size: NA
D gene: NA
V gene: TRBV6-5
CDR3 DNA: TGTGCCAGCAGCAGACAGCAGGGGTTCTACGAGCAGTACTTC
CDR3 protein: CASSRQQGFYEQYF

J gene: TRBJ2-1
clone size: NA
D gene: NA
V gene: TRBV19
CDR3 DNA: TGTGCCAGTAGTATTCCGGGTCCCTACAATGAGCAGTTCTTC
CDR3 protein: CASSIPGPYNEQFF

J gene: TRBJ2-1
clone size: NA
D gene: NA
V gene: TRBV5-1
CDR3 DNA: TGCGCCAGCAGCTTGGCCGACTTCACGAATGAGCAGTTCTTC
CDR3 protein: CASSLADFTNEQFF

J gene: TRBJ2-1
clone size: NA
D gene: NA
V gene: TRBV15
CDR3 DNA: TGTGCCACCAGCAGAGGTACAGATTACAATGAGCAGTTCTTC
CDR3 protein: CATSRGTDYNEQFF

J gene: TRBJ2-3
clone size: NA
D gene: TRBD2
V gene: TRBV9
CDR3 DNA: TGTGCCAGCAGCGTTAGCCCTAGCGGGAGGTCAGATACGCAGTATTTT
CDR3 protein: CASSVSPSGRSDTQYF

J gene: TRBJ1-1
clone size: few
D gene: NA
V gene: TRBV19
CDR3 DNA: TGTGCCAGTTCGTTTGGGGGGATCGCTGAAGCTTTCTTT
CDR3 protein: CASSFGGIAEAFF

J gene: TRBJ2-2
clone size: NA
D gene: NA
V gene: TRBV7-9
CDR3 DNA: TGTGCCAGTGTAGCAGGGGCCTACACCGGGGAGCTGTTTTTT
CDR3 protein: CASVAGAYTGELFF

J gene: TRBJ2-1
clone size: NA
D gene: TRBD2
V gene: TRBV6-6
CDR3 DNA: TGTGCCAGCAGCCTCCGGGGGGGACCGTACAATGAGCAGTTCTTC
CDR3 protein: CASSLRGGPYNEQFF

J gene: TRBJ2-5
clone size: NA
D gene: NA
V gene: TRBV28
CDR3 DNA: TGTGCCAGCAGCCCGCTCAGAGAGACCCAGTACTTC
CDR3 protein: CASSPLRETQYF

J gene: TRBJ2-2
clone size: NA
D gene: NA
V gene: TRBV11-2
CDR3 DNA: TGTGCCAGCAGCTCCTCCGTAGGGGAGCTGTTTTTT
CDR3 protein: CASSSSVGELFF

J gene: TRBJ1-3
clone size: NA
D gene: NA
V gene: TRBV19
CDR3 DNA: TGTGCCAGTAGTACTACAGCCCTGTCTGGAAACACCATATATTTT
CDR3 protein: CASSTTALSGNTIYF

J gene: TRBJ2-1
clone size: once
D gene: TRBD1
V gene: TRBV7-8
CDR3 DNA: TGTGCCAGCAGCTTAGTTGGGACAGGGGGCATCAATGAGCAGTTCTTC
CDR3 protein: CASSLVGTGGINEQFF

J gene: TRBJ1-5
clone size: NA
D gene: NA
V gene: TRBV5-1
CDR3 DNA: TGCGCCAGCAGCTTGGAAACAGGGAGTCAGCCCCAGCATTTT
CDR3 protein: CASSLETGSQPQHF

J gene: TRBJ2-2
clone size: once
D gene: NA
V gene: TRBV24-1
CDR3 DNA: TGTGCCACCAGTGATTTGATGAGTGGCGGAAACGCGAACACCGGGGAGCTGTTTTTT
CDR3 protein: CATSDLMSGGNANTGELFF

J gene: TRBJ2-4
clone size: NA
D gene: TRBD1
V gene: TRBV3-1/TRBV3-2
CDR3 DNA: TGTGCCAGCAGCCAAGCTGACAGGGGGAACATTCAGTACTTC
CDR3 protein: CASSQADRGNIQYF